Listed here is a single T cell receptor (beta chain). The data were taken from a study of Graves' ophthalmopathy and Graves' hyperthyroidism. With a duration under 3 months, ophthalmopathy in the donors showed moderate-to-severe activity, CAS ≥3 and NOSPECS ≥4. Clinical symptoms, serum thyroxine, TRAb, thyroid ultrasound and orbital computed tomography were relied on for diagnosis. RNA served as the template for amplifying TCR beta CDR3 regions. HTBI-primed first-round RT-PCR preceded second-round multiplex PCR. TCRdb called the multiplex PCR reads again in MiXCR, with one record for every CDR3 protein. Among 200,000 to 250,000 distinct CDR3 sequences, roughly 21% were seen once, and the ten largest hold about 40%. V dropped 2 bases and J dropped 9 bases, with 13 bases sitting between them. This CDR3 comprises 13 residues. Germline lookup yields CDR1 MNHNS and CDR2 SASEGT.

The sample was peripheral blood. This receptor was taken from a woman between 45 and 65 years old with Graves' ophthalmopathy. V is TRBV6-1 and J is TRBJ1-1, with D possibly TRBD1 on 6 matching bases. DNA for the CDR3: TGTGCCAGCAGTGAAAGAGACGACAGGAAAGCTTTCTTT. Protein product: CASSERDDRKAFF.